One sample yielded the 2 T cell receptor beta chains listed below, sequenced in a study of metastatic and nonmetastatic thyroid tumors. TCRdb re-clonotyped the PCR reads through MiXCR. The sample has about 92,000 clones; around 14% are singletons. There were no patients who had received any treatment before thyroid surgery. The sequencing sample was made of blood. The origin of the receptors is a female donor with papillary thyroid cancer or a benign thyroid nodule (not recorded which). Some clones in this sample may be carry-over from other donors' samples.

This clone was seen ten or more times. J is TRBJ1-5 and V is TRBV10-3, with TRBD1 as a possible D gene (5 bases). Trimming removed 0 bases at V and 3 bases at J, with 6 bases between. The CDR3 loop spans 14 amino acids. From germline, CDR1 is ENHRY and CDR2 SYGVKD. Here the CDR3 DNA reads TGTGCCATCAGTGAGTCGGGGGACAATCAGCCCCAGCATTTT. Translation: CAISESGDNQPQHF.

This clone came up many times. This may arise from a read error, as a much more abundant clone is one base away. Other DNA sequences in the sample encode the same CDR3. The chain employs TRBV27 and TRBJ1-5; 7 bases agree with TRBD1. The assigned J gene may be wrong: the sequence end matches TRBJ2-3 better. Germline V gene data show CDR1 as MNHEY and CDR2 as SMNVEV (reference sequence). The CDR3 runs to 13 residues. In nucleotides, the CDR3 is TGTGCCAGCAGCCGGGACAGCTTACAGCCCCAGTATTTT. Its translation is CASSRDSLQPQYF.